The sequence of this T cell receptor beta chain was determined in a study of identical twins. Points on this clonotype: As yet, its antigen is unknown.

Template switching created a universal primer site, and the cDNA included unique molecular identifiers. TCRdb processed the 5' RACE reads anew with MiXCR; each CDR3 protein has one entry. Of some 900,000 distinct CDR3 sequences in the sample, 10% to 15% are singletons; the top ten hold around 1.5%. General study findings and limits: Clonotypes of the beta chain that were abundant in cord blood carried fewer insertions (memory repertoires showed none). The presence of invariant MAIT and iNKT cells could partly confound analyses of zero-insertion sequences. Interpretation of the results relied on cross-sectional statistical analysis and not on following the same donors.

The CDR3 totals 12 residues. The V and J ends lost 8 bases and 6 bases respectively, with 8 bases between them. The germline V gene encodes CDR1 SNHLY and CDR2 FYNNEI. These same records also appear under a second study, on yellow fever vaccine responses in identical twins.

The sample comprised PBMCs. The V gene is TRBV2, the J gene TRBJ1-6; D ambiguous. The receptor was derived from a young woman in good health. Here the CDR3 reads CASGGGNSPLHF. CDR3 in DNA: TGTGCCAGCGGTGGTGGTAATTCACCCCTCCACTTT.